This T cell receptor (beta chain) comes out of a study of blood T cell repertoires in COVID-19. Study background: The United States, Italy and Spain were the sources of the acute and convalescent COVID-19 samples. T cells, B-cell-depleted T cells, or PBMCs provided the cDNA or gDNA that served as material.

In the original processing: The authors estimated nucleated cell counts from reference gene primer amplification. Assay: immunoSEQ multiplex PCR; the TCRdb copy retains only in-frame clones and omits some. For V, J and clone size, that table is used; D and trimming come from the DNA. This table has about 260,000 clones, about 89% appearing once. The clonotype comes from a man in his forties or fifties with active or convalescent COVID-19. Sequencing was carried out using peripheral blood.

The CDR3 nucleotides read TGTGCCAAAATTGGACAGGGTGCTGACACCTTC. Its translation: CAKIGQGADTF. V usage is TRBV19 and J usage is TRBJ1-2; 8 nucleotides match TRBD1. V lost 10 bases and J lost 12; bases outside the gene matches: 10. There are 11 residues in the CDR3. In germline, CDR1 is LNHDA, CDR2 SQIVND (reference sequence).